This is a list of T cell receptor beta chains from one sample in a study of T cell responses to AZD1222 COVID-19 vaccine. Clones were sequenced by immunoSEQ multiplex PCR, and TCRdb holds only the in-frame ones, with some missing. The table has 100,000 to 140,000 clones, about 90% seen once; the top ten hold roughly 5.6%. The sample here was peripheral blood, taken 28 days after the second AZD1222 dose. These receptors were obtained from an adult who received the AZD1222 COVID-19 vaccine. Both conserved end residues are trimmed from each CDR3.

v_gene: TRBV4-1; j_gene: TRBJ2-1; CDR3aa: ASSQAGTPNNEQF
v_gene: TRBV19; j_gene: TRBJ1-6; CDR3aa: ASSIGGGGSSPLH
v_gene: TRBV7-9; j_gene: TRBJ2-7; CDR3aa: ASSNRDINEQY
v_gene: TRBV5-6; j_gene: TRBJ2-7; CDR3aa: ASSPGTMAYEQY
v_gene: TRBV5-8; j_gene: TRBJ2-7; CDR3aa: ASSFDRPPPSYEQY
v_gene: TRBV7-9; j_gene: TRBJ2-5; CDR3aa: ASSLPKGAVETQY
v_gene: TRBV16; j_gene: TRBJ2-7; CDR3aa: ASSPGPFTYEQY
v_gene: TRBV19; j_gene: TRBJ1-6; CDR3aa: ASSIASYDSPLH
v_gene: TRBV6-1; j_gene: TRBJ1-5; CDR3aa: ASSDDRGYQPQH
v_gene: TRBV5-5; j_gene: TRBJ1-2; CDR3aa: ASSNRQGNYGYT
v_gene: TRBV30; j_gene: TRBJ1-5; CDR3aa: AWSDVGPRQPQH
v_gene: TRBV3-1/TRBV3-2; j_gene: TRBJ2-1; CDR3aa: ASSGLAGGNEQF
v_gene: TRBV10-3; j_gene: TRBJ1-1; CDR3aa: AISESGGEAF
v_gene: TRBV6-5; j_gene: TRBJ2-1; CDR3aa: ASSYDPGRIGNEQF
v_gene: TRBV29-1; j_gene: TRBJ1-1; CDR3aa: SVEGDSGRTEAF
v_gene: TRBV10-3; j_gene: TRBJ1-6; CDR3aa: AISEGTGYSPLH
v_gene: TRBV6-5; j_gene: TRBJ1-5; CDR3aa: ASRWTGGMGVH
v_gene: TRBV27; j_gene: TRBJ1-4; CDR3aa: ASSLSGGGEKLF
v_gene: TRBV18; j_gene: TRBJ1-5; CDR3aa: ASSPSISSNQPQH
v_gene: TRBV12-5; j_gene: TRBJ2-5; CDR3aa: ASGSTGKQETQY
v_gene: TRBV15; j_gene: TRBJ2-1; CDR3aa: ATSWSIQGGEF
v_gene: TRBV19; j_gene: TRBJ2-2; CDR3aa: ASPGKQGRGNTGELF
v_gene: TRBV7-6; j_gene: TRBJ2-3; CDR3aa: ASSPNTGGEDTQY
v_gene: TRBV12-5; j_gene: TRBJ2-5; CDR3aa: ASGSTGQETQY